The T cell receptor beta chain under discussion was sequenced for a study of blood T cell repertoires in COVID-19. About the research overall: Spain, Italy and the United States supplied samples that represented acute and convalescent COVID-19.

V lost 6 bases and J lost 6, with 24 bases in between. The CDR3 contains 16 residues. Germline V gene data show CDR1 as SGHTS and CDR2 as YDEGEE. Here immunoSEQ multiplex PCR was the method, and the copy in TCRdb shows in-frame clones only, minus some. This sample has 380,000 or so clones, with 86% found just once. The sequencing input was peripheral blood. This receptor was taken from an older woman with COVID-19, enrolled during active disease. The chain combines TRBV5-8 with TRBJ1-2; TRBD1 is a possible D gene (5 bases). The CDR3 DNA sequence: TGTGCCAGCAAAAAACGCGCAGCGGGGCGAAACAATGGCTACACCTTC. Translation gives CASKKRAAGRNNGYTF. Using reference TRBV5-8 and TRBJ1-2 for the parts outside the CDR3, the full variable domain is EAGVTQSPTHLIKTRGQQATLRCSPISGHTSVYWYQQALGLGLQFLLWYDEGEERNRGNFPPRFSGRQFPNYSSELNVNALELEDSALYLCASKKRAAGRNNGYTFGSGTRLTVV.